The 6 T cell receptor beta chains given below trace back to one sample, sequenced in a study of cytomegalovirus exposure and HLA in healthy donors. Primers: 60 Vbeta forward and 13 Jbeta reverse. Only in-frame clones appear in the TCRdb table, and some are missing; sequencing was by immunoSEQ multiplex PCR. The table lists about 150,000 clones, roughly four fifths of them singletons, with about 3.4% in the top ten. Sequenced material: PBMCs. These TCRs come from a male donor in good health and CMV-seronegative.

The chain joins TRBV30 to TRBJ1-4; 8 bases line up with TRBD1. Per the germline V gene, CDR1 is GTSNPN and CDR2 is SVGIG (reference sequence). After removal of 7 bases from V and 1 base from J, the junction contained 2 bases not matched to a gene. The CDR3 is made up of 13 amino acids. Written as DNA, the CDR3 is TGTGCCTTCGGACAGGGAACTAATGAAAAACTGTTTTTT. Translated, it gives CAFGQGTNEKLFF. Drawing the rest from reference TRBV30 and TRBJ1-4, the complete variable domain is SQTIHQWPATLVQPVGSPLSLECTVEGTSNPNLYWYRQAAGRGLQLLFYSVGIGQISSEVPQNLSASRPQDRQFILSSKKLLLSDSGFYLCAFGQGTNEKLFFGSGTQLSVL.

This chain links TRBV4-2 with TRBJ2-7, with 7 bases identical to TRBD1. V lost 1 base and J lost 7; bases outside the gene matches: 10. CDR3 length: 15 amino acids. Germline CDR1 LGHNA, CDR2 YNFKEQ. CDR3 amino acids: CASSQAGGDRVEQYF. For the CDR3, the DNA is TGTGCCAGCAGCCAAGCTGGGGGAGACAGGGTAGAGCAGTACTTC.

The V and J genes are TRBV5-5 and TRBJ1-5; 9 bases fit TRBD1. The CDR3 sequence is 15 residues long. Germline-derived CDR1 and CDR2 are SGHKS and YYEKEE (reference sequence). The J segment lost 5 bases and the V segment lost 3 bases, leaving 6 bases of the junction unmatched. For the CDR3, the DNA is TGTGCCAGCAGCTACTCCGGGACAGGGTATCAGCCCCAGCATTTT. This translates into CASSYSGTGYQPQHF.

The chain has TRBV29-1 and TRBJ2-1; D may be TRBD2 (6 bases). The V gene's germline CDR1 is SQVTM and CDR2 ANQGSEA. The CDR3 has 18 residues. Between the trimmed V and J ends, which lost 6 bases and 5 bases, there was a span of 29 bases. The CDR3 bases are TGCAGCGTCCTCGTGTGGGGGGTCATCGAAATAACAGACAATGAGCAGTTCTTC. This codes for CSVLVWGVIEITDNEQFF.

This chain connects TRBV25-1 to TRBJ1-1; the D gene is possibly TRBD1 (5 bases). Germline V gene data show CDR1 as MGHDK and CDR2 as SYGVNS. The CDR3 is 14 residues long. V was clipped by 0 bases and J by 5 bases, with 10 bases between them. The CDR3 bases are TGTGCCAGCAGTGAATACAGGCAGGGAACTGAAGCTTTCTTT. Translating it yields CASSEYRQGTEAFF. The entire variable domain, with the rest obtained from reference TRBV25-1 and TRBJ1-1, is as follows: EADIYQTPRYLVIGTGKKITLECSQTMGHDKMYWYQQDPGMELHLIHYSYGVNSTEKGDLSSESTVSRIRTEHFPLTLESARPSHTSQYLCASSEYRQGTEAFFGQGTRLTVV.

This clone was seen just once. CDR3: CASSYRDSVTYEQYF. For the CDR3, the DNA is TGTGCCAGCAGTTACCGGGACAGCGTAACCTACGAGCAGTACTTC. This chain links TRBV7-9 with TRBJ2-7, with 7 bases matching TRBD1. Germline trimming cut 6 bases from V and 2 bases from J; bases unmatched to any gene: 10. From germline, CDR1 is SEHNR and CDR2 FQNEAQ (reference sequence). The CDR3 length is 15 residues.